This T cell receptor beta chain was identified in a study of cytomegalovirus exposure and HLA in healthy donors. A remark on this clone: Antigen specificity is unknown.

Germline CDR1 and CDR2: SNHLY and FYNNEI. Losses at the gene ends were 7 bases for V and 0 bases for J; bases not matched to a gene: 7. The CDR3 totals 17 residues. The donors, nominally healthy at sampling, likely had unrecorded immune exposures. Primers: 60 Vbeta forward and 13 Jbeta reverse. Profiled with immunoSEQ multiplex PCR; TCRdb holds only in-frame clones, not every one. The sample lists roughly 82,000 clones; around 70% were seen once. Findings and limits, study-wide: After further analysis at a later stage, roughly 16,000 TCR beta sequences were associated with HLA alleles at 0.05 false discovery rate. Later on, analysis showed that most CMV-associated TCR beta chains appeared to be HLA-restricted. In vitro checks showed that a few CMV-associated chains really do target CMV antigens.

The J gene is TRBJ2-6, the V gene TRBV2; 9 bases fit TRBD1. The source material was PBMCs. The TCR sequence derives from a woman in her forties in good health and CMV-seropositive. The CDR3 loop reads CASTTGGQSSGANVLTF. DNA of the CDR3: TGTGCCAGCACCACAGGGGGCCAGAGCTCTGGGGCCAACGTCCTGACTTTC.